Following are 27 T cell receptor beta chains from one sample sequenced in a study of OX40 agonist ivuxolimab in advanced cancers. The method was immunoSEQ multiplex PCR; TCRdb's version includes in-frame clones alone and lacks a portion of them. The table has 70,000 or so clones, around 81% seen once; the top ten hold approximately 5.6%. This material consisted of CD4+ or CD8+ T cells sorted from blood, taken in a trial of the OX40 agonist ivuxolimab. These receptors all stem from an adult with an advanced solid tumor such as melanoma, head and neck, liver or kidney cancer.

The CDR3 loop reads CASSLGRVTKNIQYF. The CDR3 region has the DNA TGTGCCAGCAGTTTAGGCAGGGTGACCAAAAACATTCAGTACTTC. The genes are TRBV27 and TRBJ2-4; D possibly corresponds to TRBD1 (5 bases). The CDR3 has 15 amino acids. V gave up 2 bases and J gave up 2 bases, with 10 bases separating them. CDR1 is MNHEY and CDR2 is SMNVEV in the germline V gene (reference sequence).

This clone has only one observation. V is TRBV7-3 and J is TRBJ1-5; 8 bases match TRBD1. Germline trimming cut 4 bases from V and 6 bases from J; bases unmatched to any gene: 2. The CDR3 extends over 13 amino acids. The V gene's germline CDR1 is SGHTA and CDR2 FQGTGA. Here the CDR3 reads CASSYDRGQPQHF. Written as DNA, the CDR3 is TGTGCCAGCAGCTACGACAGGGGTCAGCCCCAGCATTTT.

The chain recombines TRBV2 with TRBJ1-2, with D possibly being TRBD1 (6 bases). Germline CDR1 SNHLY, CDR2 FYNNEI. CDR3 length: 14 residues. Trimming left V 5 bases short and J 6 bases short, with 16 bases between. The CDR3 region has the DNA TGTGCCAGCAGTTTAACAGGGACTGGGGATGGCTACACCTTC. Protein product: CASSLTGTGDGYTF.

The genes are TRBV11-2 and TRBJ2-2; D remains unclear. The CDR3 loop spans 14 amino acids. The V and J ends lost 4 bases and 0 bases respectively, with 6 bases between them. Germline V gene data show CDR1 as SGHAT and CDR2 as FQNNGV. Written as DNA, the CDR3 is TGTGCCAGCAGCTATAGCCCGAACACCGGGGAGCTGTTTTTT. Protein product: CASSYSPNTGELFF.

The chain links TRBV28 to TRBJ2-5; 7 nucleotides agree with TRBD1. The CDR3 covers 16 residues. CDR1 is MDHEN, CDR2 SYDVKM, per germline. V was clipped by 6 bases and J by 9 bases; unmatched bases: 19. CDR3 region: CASSPIGQAAKGAQYF. DNA for the CDR3: TGTGCCAGCAGCCCTATCGGACAGGCAGCAAAGGGGGCCCAGTACTTC.

The chain links TRBV5-5 to TRBJ2-7, with TRBD1 identical over 10 bases. Germline CDR1 and CDR2: SGHKS and YYEKEE (reference sequence). The CDR3 loop spans 16 amino acids. V trimming: 0 bases; J trimming: 4 bases; junction bases outside the gene matches: 7. CDR3 bases: TGTGCCAGCAGCTTGGCCACTTCGGGACAGGGGTACGAGCAGTACTTC. This encodes CASSLATSGQGYEQYF.

The chain combines TRBV27 with TRBJ1-5; no clear D gene. The CDR3 is 14 residues long. Germline V lookup: CDR1 MNHEY, CDR2 SMNVEV (reference sequence). V was shortened by 5 bases and J by 3 bases, with 11 bases between the two germline ends. The CDR3 loop reads CASSLLGLNQPQHF. The CDR3 coding sequence is TGTGCCAGCAGTCTACTTGGGCTCAATCAGCCCCAGCATTTT.

This rearrangement joins TRBV4-3 to TRBJ2-7; TRBD1 is a possible D gene (5 bases). The CDR3 runs to 14 residues. Germline-derived CDR1 and CDR2 are LGHNA and YSLEER. The V and J ends lost 4 bases and 0 bases respectively, with 10 bases between them. This CDR3 reads CASSPTALSYEQYF. CDR3 nucleotide sequence: TGCGCCAGCAGCCCGACAGCCCTCTCCTACGAGCAGTACTTC.

The V gene is TRBV5-1, the J gene TRBJ2-1; weak D call: TRBD1 (5 bases). The germline CDR1 and CDR2 sequences are SGHRS and YFSETQ. The CDR3 has 13 amino acids. V lost 2 bases, J lost 4 bases, and 7 bases lay in between. The CDR3 reads CASSFDSYNEQFF. As DNA, the CDR3 is TGCGCCAGCAGCTTTGACAGTTACAATGAGCAGTTCTTC.

This chain connects TRBV18 to TRBJ2-2; D gene ambiguous. Germline lookup yields CDR1 KGHSH and CDR2 LQKENI. The CDR3 consists of 13 residues. Trimming left V 3 bases short and J 1 base short, with 3 bases between. The CDR3 region is CASSPKNTGELFF. The DNA for the CDR3 is TGTGCCAGCTCACCCAAGAACACCGGGGAGCTGTTTTTT.

The chain links TRBV6-1 to TRBJ2-7, with D possibly matching TRBD2 (6 bases). Germline assignment: CDR1 MNHNS and CDR2 SASEGT. The CDR3 runs to 11 residues. V was cut by 9 bases and J by 1 base, with 7 bases left in between. The CDR3 here is CASRGSYEQYF. In DNA form, the CDR3 reads TGTGCCAGTCGGGGGTCCTACGAGCAGTACTTC.

V gene TRBV5-1 combines with J gene TRBJ1-5; D not certain. This CDR3 has 15 residues. Germline V lookup: CDR1 SGHRS, CDR2 YFSETQ. Trimming removed 4 bases at V and 2 bases at J, with 13 bases between. Here the CDR3 DNA reads TGCGCCAGCAGCCAAGGAGAAACGGGCAATCAGCCCCAGCATTTT. Translated: CASSQGETGNQPQHF. The full variable domain, in which reference TRBV5-1 and TRBJ1-5 provide the parts outside the CDR3, is KAGVTQTPRYLIKTRGQQVTLSCSPISGHRSVSWYQQTPGQGLQFLFEYFSETQRNKGNFPGRFSGRQFSNSRSEMNVSTLELGDSALYLCASSQGETGNQPQHFGDGTRLSIL.

This sequence joins TRBV5-4 and TRBJ1-1; tentatively, D is TRBD1 (5 bases). The CDR3 has 15 residues. The V end was cut by 4 bases, the J end by 1 base, with 14 bases between. Germline loops: CDR1 SGHNT, CDR2 YYREEE (reference sequence). The CDR3 sequence: CASSKPGAENTEAFF. CDR3 nucleotides: TGTGCCAGCAGCAAACCCGGGGCGGAGAACACTGAAGCTTTCTTT.

The DNA of the CDR3 is TGTGCCAGCAGCTTGCTGAGGTTGAGAGACACCAATCAGCCCCAGCATTTT. Translating it yields CASSLLRLRDTNQPQHF. V and J are TRBV4-2 and TRBJ1-5, with D hard to call. V was pared by 5 bases and J by 3 bases, with 20 bases between. Germline V CDR1 and CDR2: LGHNA, YNFKEQ. The CDR3 runs to 17 residues.

This chain links TRBV28 with TRBJ1-5; D is ambiguous. CDR1 MDHEN and CDR2 SYDVKM come from the germline V gene. This CDR3 spans 14 amino acids. The V gene lost 8 bases and the J gene lost 5 bases, with 16 bases spanning the gap. The CDR3 DNA is TGTGCCAGCTCCACGGGTAATACGTATCAGCCCCAGCATTTT. Protein product: CASSTGNTYQPQHF.

V usage is TRBV5-4 and J usage is TRBJ2-7; D remains ambiguous. CDR3 length: 13 amino acids. The germline V and J ends were trimmed by 4 bases and 6 bases, with 14 bases remaining between them. Looked up from germline, CDR1 is SGHNT and CDR2 is YYREEE (reference sequence). The DNA of the CDR3 is TGTGCCAGCAGCCAAGATCGGCGCGCCGAGCAGTACTTC. Translated, it gives CASSQDRRAEQYF. The entire variable domain, with the rest obtained from reference TRBV5-4 and TRBJ2-7, is as follows: ETGVTQSPTHLIKTRGQQVTLRCSSQSGHNTVSWYQQALGQGPQFIFQYYREEENGRGNFPPRFSGLQFPNYSSELNVNALELDDSALYLCASSQDRRAEQYFGPGTRLTVT.

The chain joins TRBV6-4 to TRBJ2-3; 12 bases agree with TRBD2. The CDR3 consists of 15 residues. The V gene end was trimmed by 0 bases and the J gene end by 5 bases; junction bases not matched to a gene: 0. Germline values: CDR1 MRHNA, CDR2 SNTAGT. DNA for the CDR3: TGTGCCAGCAGTGACTCGGGACTAGCGGGAGATACGCAGTATTTT. It specifies CASSDSGLAGDTQYF.

The chain joins TRBV4-1 to TRBJ2-6, with D uncertain. The germline V and J ends were trimmed by 3 bases and 4 bases, with 10 bases remaining between them. The CDR3 loop spans 15 amino acids. The germline V gene has CDR1 MGHRA and CDR2 YSYEKL. The DNA of the CDR3 is TGCGCCAGCAGCCAGCAGATCTCCGGGGCCAACGTCCTGACTTTC. This codes for CASSQQISGANVLTF.

The count of this clone is one. The chain uses TRBV4-1 and TRBJ1-3; possible D gene TRBD1, 5 bases. With 0 bases removed from V and 5 bases from J, the gap between germline ends came to 17 bases. The CDR3 loop spans 17 amino acids. CDR1 is MGHRA and CDR2 is YSYEKL in the germline V gene. The CDR3 here is CASSQDPYGGSRNTIYF. Here the CDR3 DNA reads TGCGCCAGCAGCCAAGATCCTTACGGGGGTTCGAGAAACACCATATATTTT.

CDR3 protein: CASALGGPNTEAFF. DNA of the CDR3: TGCGCCAGCGCTCTCGGGGGGCCGAACACTGAAGCTTTCTTT. The chain uses TRBV5-1 and TRBJ1-1; perhaps TRBD1 as D (6 bases). The V and J ends lost 7 bases and 1 base respectively, with 14 bases between them. The CDR3 contains 14 residues. Germline CDR1 SGHRS, CDR2 YFSETQ.

The chain employs TRBV6-1 and TRBJ1-1; 9 nucleotides match TRBD1. Germline CDR1 is MNHNS and CDR2 is SASEGT. The CDR3 has 15 residues. V lost 5 bases, J lost 4 bases, and 8 bases stayed unmatched. The CDR3 sequence is CASSIILTGGTEAFF. The CDR3 region has the DNA TGTGCCAGCAGTATTATATTGACAGGGGGCACTGAAGCTTTCTTT.

The chain joins TRBV5-4 to TRBJ2-1; 8 bases match TRBD2. Germline CDR1 and CDR2: SGHNT and YYREEE (reference sequence). The CDR3 is made up of 15 amino acids. Trimming cost V 2 bases and J 7 bases; bases outside gene matches: 8. The CDR3 loop reads CASSLAPLAGNEQFF. Here the CDR3 DNA reads TGTGCCAGCAGCTTAGCTCCCCTAGCGGGTAATGAGCAGTTCTTC.

This chain uses TRBV6-1 with TRBJ2-7; 12 positions agree with TRBD2. V was pared by 6 bases and J by 4 bases, with 7 bases of the junction left unmatched. The CDR3 covers 15 residues. Germline V gives CDR1 MNHNS, CDR2 SASEGT. CDR3 amino acids: CASRDSGTSGYEQYF. As DNA, the CDR3 is TGTGCCAGCAGGGACTCCGGGACTAGCGGGTACGAGCAGTACTTC.

This chain connects TRBV7-2 to TRBJ2-6; D gene ambiguous. The CDR3 is 16 amino acids. Germline V gene sequence: CDR1 SGHTA, CDR2 FQGNSA. Trimming stripped 1 base from V and 0 bases from J, with 7 bases between. CDR3 loop: CASSLVGLSGANVLTF. The CDR3 DNA follows: TGTGCCAGCAGCTTAGTGGGTCTCTCTGGGGCCAACGTCCTGACTTTC.

The rearrangement links TRBV28 to TRBJ1-4; tentatively, D is TRBD1 (6 bases). Germline lookup yields CDR1 MDHEN and CDR2 SYDVKM. This CDR3 region has 15 residues. V was shortened by 2 bases and J by 7 bases, with 14 bases between the two germline ends. The CDR3 DNA reads TGTGCCAGCAGTTTAGTCACGGGGGCGGGTGAAAAACTGTTTTTT. It translates to CASSLVTGAGEKLFF.

The V and J genes are TRBV29-1 and TRBJ2-4, with D hard to call. V lost 4 bases to trimming and J lost 1 base, with 11 bases between them. This CDR3 contains 14 residues. Per the germline V gene, CDR1 is SQVTM and CDR2 is ANQGSEA. The DNA for the CDR3 is TGCAGCGTTGGAGGCCCCGGGGCCAAAAACATTCAGTACTTC. Amino acids: CSVGGPGAKNIQYF. Full variable domain (missing parts from reference TRBV29-1 and TRBJ2-4): SAVISQKPSRDICQRGTSLTIQCQVDSQVTMMFWYRQQPGQSLTLIATANQGSEATYESGFVIDKFPISRPNLTFSTLTVSNMSPEDSSIYLCSVGGPGAKNIQYFGAGTRLSVL.

The J gene is TRBJ1-5, the V gene TRBV4-1; D remains ambiguous. Germline V CDR1 and CDR2: MGHRA, YSYEKL. V shed 3 bases and J shed 7 bases, with 7 bases lying between them. This CDR3 has 12 residues. The CDR3 sequence: CASSQSPQPQHF. DNA for the CDR3: TGCGCCAGCAGCCAGTCGCCACAGCCCCAGCATTTT.